This TCR beta chain was recorded in a study of CD8 T cells in ankylosing spondylitis. General study results and limits: Clones linked to disease, bearing a CD8+ phenotype, were relatively rare in peripheral blood. Matched ankylosing spondylitis synovial fluid reportedly showed significant enrichment of disease-linked clones. Seemingly distinctive of ankylosing spondylitis blood was a TCR beta motif formed by eight highly homologous variants. In reactive arthritis synovial fluid and blood, some motif variants had been reported before.

Construction of TCR beta libraries was performed using quantitative 5'-RACE with molecular barcodes. TCRdb ran MiXCR on the 5' RACE reads and lists one entry per CDR3 protein. The data show some 840,000 distinct CDR3 sequences, 10% to 15% seen once. The sample holds many counts of this clonotype. Its antigen is not identified. The germline V gene encodes CDR1 DFQATT and CDR2 SNEGSKA (reference sequence). The CDR3 loop spans 13 amino acids. V trimming: 6 bases; J trimming: 5 bases; junction bases outside the gene matches: 7. Sequenced: blood, either unsorted or a sorted T cell fraction (not recorded which). The chain is built from TRBV20-1 and TRBJ2-3; TRBD1 matches at 8 bases. This clonotype was sampled from a male donor with ankylosing spondylitis. CDR3 sequence reads: CSAGLQGGDTQYF. CDR3 coding DNA: TGCAGTGCCGGACTACAGGGGGGAGATACGCAGTATTTT.